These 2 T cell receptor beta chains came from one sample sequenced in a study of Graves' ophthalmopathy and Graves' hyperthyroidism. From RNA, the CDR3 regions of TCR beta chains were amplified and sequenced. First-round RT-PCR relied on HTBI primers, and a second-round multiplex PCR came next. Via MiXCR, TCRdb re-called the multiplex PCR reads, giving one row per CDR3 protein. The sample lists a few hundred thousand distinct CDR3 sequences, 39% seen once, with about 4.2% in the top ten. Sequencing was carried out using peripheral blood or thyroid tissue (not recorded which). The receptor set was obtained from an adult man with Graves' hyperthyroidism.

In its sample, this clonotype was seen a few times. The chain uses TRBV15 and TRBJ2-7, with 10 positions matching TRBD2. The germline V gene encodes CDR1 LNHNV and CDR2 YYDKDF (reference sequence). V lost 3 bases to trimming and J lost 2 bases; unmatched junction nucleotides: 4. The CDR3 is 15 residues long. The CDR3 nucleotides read TGTGCCACCAGCAGTGGACTAGCGGCCACCTACGAGCAGTACTTC. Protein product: CATSSGLAATYEQYF.

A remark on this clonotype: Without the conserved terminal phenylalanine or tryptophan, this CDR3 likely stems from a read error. CDR3 residues: CASSAGTGPNQPQHL. The CDR3 DNA is TGTGCCAGCAGCGCAGGGACAGGGCCTAATCAGCCCCAGCATTTG. The chain employs TRBV7-2 and TRBJ1-5, with TRBD1 identical over 9 bases. J gave up 4 bases and V 5 bases, and 6 bases lay outside the gene matches. From germline, CDR1 is SGHTA and CDR2 FQGNSA. The CDR3 totals 15 residues.